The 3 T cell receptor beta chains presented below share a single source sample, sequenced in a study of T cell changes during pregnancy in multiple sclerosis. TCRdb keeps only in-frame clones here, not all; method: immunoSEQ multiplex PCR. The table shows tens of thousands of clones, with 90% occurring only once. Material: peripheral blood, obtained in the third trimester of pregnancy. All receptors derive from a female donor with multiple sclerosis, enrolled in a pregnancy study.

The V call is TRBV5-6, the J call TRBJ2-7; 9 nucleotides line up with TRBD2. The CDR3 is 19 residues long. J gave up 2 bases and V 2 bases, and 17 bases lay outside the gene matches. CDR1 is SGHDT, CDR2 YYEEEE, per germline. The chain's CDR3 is CASSLGFRLAGRITYEQYF. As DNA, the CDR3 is TGTGCCAGCAGCTTAGGTTTTCGGCTAGCGGGAAGAATAACCTACGAGCAGTACTTC.

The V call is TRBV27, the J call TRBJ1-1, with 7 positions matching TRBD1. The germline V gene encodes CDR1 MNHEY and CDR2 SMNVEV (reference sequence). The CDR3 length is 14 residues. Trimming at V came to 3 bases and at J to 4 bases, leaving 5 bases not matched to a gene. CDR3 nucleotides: TGTGCCAGCAGTTTTGTAGCAGGGGGCACTGAAGCTTTCTTT. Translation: CASSFVAGGTEAFF.

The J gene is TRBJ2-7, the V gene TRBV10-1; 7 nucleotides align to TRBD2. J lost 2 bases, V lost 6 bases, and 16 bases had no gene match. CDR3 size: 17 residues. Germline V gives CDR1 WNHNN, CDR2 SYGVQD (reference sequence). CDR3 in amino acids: CASSGRRLAGGTYEQYF. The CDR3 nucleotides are TGCGCCAGCAGCGGCCGGCGCTTAGCGGGTGGCACCTACGAGCAGTACTTC.